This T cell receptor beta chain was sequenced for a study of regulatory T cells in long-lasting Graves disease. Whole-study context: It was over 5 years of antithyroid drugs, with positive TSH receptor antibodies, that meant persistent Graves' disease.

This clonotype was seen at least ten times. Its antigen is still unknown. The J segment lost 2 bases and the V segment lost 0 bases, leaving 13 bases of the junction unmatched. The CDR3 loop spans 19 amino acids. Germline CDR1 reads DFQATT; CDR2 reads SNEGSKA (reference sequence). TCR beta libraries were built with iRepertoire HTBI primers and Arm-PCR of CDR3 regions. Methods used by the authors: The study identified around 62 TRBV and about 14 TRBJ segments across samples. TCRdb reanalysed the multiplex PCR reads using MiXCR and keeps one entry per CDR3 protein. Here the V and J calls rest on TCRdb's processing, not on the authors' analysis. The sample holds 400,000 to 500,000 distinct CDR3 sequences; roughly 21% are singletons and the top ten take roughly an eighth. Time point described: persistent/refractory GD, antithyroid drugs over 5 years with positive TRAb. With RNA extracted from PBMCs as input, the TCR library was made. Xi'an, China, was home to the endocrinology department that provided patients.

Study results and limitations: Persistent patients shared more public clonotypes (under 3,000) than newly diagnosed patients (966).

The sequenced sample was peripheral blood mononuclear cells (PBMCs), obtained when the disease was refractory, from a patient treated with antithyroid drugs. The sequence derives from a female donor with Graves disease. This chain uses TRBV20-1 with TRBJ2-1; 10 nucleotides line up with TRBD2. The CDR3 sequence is CSARDQELAGVRPYNEQFF. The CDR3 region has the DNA TGCAGTGCTAGAGATCAGGAGCTAGCGGGAGTGCGGCCCTACAATGAGCAGTTCTTC.